Presented here are 18 T cell receptor beta chains from one specimen sequenced in a study of control samples from healthy donors and cancer patients. Measured with immunoSEQ multiplex PCR; TCRdb has only the in-frame clones, and not every one. The repertoire holds 120,000 to 150,000 clones, 80% to 95% seen once, with roughly 10% in the top ten. The specimen was blood. All receptors come from a man younger than 40 in good health.

The J gene is TRBJ1-2, the V gene TRBV30; D gene unclear. Per germline, CDR1 GTSNPN and CDR2 SVGIG (reference sequence). V was shortened by 3 bases and J by 4 bases, with 6 bases between the two germline ends. This CDR3 is built from 11 residues. CDR3 sequence reads: CAWSQSYGYTF. DNA for the CDR3: TGTGCCTGGAGCCAGTCCTATGGCTACACCTTC.

The CDR3 region is CSVGYQETQYF. CDR3 nucleotide sequence: TGCAGCGTTGGATACCAAGAGACCCAGTACTTC. The gene calls are TRBV29-1 and TRBJ2-5; D not resolved. The V gene lost 4 bases and the J gene lost 0 bases, with 3 bases spanning the gap. Looked up from germline, CDR1 is SQVTM and CDR2 is ANQGSEA. The CDR3 has 11 residues.

This clone was found a few times. The chain carries TRBV7-2 and TRBJ2-7; perhaps TRBD2 as D (7 bases). Trimming removed 6 bases at V and 2 bases at J, with 14 bases between. Germline V gene lookup returns CDR1 SGHTA and CDR2 FQGNSA. The CDR3 is made up of 14 amino acids. Written as DNA, the CDR3 is TGTGCCAGCAGTGAGGGGGGGCTGGCCTACGAGCAGTACTTC. Encoded protein: CASSEGGLAYEQYF.

This clone appeared a few times. CDR3 DNA: TGTGCCAGCAGTTTCGGGGTTTGGGCCTCTGAAGCTTTCTTT. Residues: CASSFGVWASEAFF. V and J are TRBV28 and TRBJ1-1, with D unclear. V lost 3 bases and J lost 6, with 14 bases in between. Per germline, CDR1 MDHEN and CDR2 SYDVKM. This CDR3 contains 14 residues. Complete variable domain (other parts from reference TRBV28 and TRBJ1-1): DVKVTQSSRYLVKRTGEKVFLECVQDMDHENMFWYRQDPGLGLRLIYFSYDVKMKEKGDIPEGYSVSREKKERFSLILESASTNQTSMYLCASSFGVWASEAFFGQGTRLTVV.

V gene TRBV6-2 or TRBV6-3 combines with J gene TRBJ2-1, with 7 positions matching TRBD2. J was trimmed by 10 bases and V by 5 bases; bases with no gene match: 2. The CDR3 totals 11 residues. CDR1 is MNHEY, CDR2 SVGEGT, per germline. The CDR3 DNA reads TGTGCCAGCAGTAACGGGGGGGAGCAGTTCTTC. Translated, it gives CASSNGGEQFF.

CDR3 nucleotides: TGTGCCAGCAGTGCCCGATACTACGAGCAGTACTTC. Its translation: CASSARYYEQYF. The chain has TRBV12-3 or TRBV12-4 and TRBJ2-7; D is uncertain. This CDR3 is 12 amino acids long. V lost 5 bases and J 3 bases, leaving 8 bases between the germline ends.

The V call is TRBV11-3, the J call TRBJ2-2, with 7 bases lining up with TRBD1. This CDR3 is built from 20 residues. Germline CDR1 and CDR2: SGHNT and YENEEA. The ends lost 2 bases at V and 5 bases at J; junction bases unmatched: 20. The CDR3 protein is CASSLFGPTGPESVTGELFF. DNA of the CDR3: TGTGCCAGCAGCTTATTCGGTCCGACAGGGCCCGAATCAGTGACCGGGGAGCTGTTTTTT.

This clone was counted only a few times. The genes are TRBV2 and TRBJ1-2; D uncertain. Germline V gene sequence: CDR1 SNHLY, CDR2 FYNNEI. CDR3 length: 10 residues. Trimming cost V 8 bases and J 8 bases, with 9 bases left between them. CDR3 amino acids: CASLGGGYTF. The DNA for the CDR3 is TGTGCCAGCCTTGGAGGAGGCTACACCTTC.

J is TRBJ2-7 and V is TRBV21-1; TRBD2 is the table's D call and was not checked against the DNA. TRBV21-1 is a pseudogene segment. This CDR3 region has 16 residues. The CDR3 DNA is TGTGCCAGCAGCAAAGAAATGTGGTCCGGGCGGGACGAGCAGTACTTC. This translates into CASSKEMWSGRDEQYF.

The chain joins TRBV27 to TRBJ1-2; 8 bases map to TRBD1. Germline-derived CDR1 and CDR2 are MNHEY and SMNVEV (reference sequence). This CDR3 has 14 residues. V lost 5 bases and J lost 4; bases outside the gene matches: 6. Here the CDR3 reads CASSPTGGPYGYTF. CDR3 nucleotide sequence: TGTGCCAGCAGTCCAACAGGGGGGCCCTATGGCTACACCTTC.

The V call is TRBV3-1 (or the pseudogene TRBV3-2), the J call TRBJ2-3; 8 positions agree with TRBD1. With V trimmed by 3 bases and J by 7 bases, 15 bases remained unmatched. CDR1 and CDR2 (germline): LGHDT, YNNKEL (reference sequence). CDR3 length equals 17 residues. Here the CDR3 reads CASSHRRTGKVPNTQYF. The CDR3 nucleotides are TGTGCCAGCAGCCACCGCCGGACAGGGAAGGTGCCGAATACGCAGTATTTT.

This clone was recorded once. The rearrangement joins TRBV27 to TRBJ1-5; maybe TRBD1 (5 bases). The CDR3 spans 19 residues. V dropped 6 bases and J dropped 2 bases, with 26 bases sitting between them. Germline-derived CDR1 and CDR2 are MNHEY and SMNVEV (reference sequence). For the CDR3, the DNA is TGTGCCAGCAGGCCAACCAGGGAGATCAGGGCTTTCGGCAATCAGCCCCAGCATTTT. Translated, it gives CASRPTREIRAFGNQPQHF.

V gene TRBV7-2 combines with J gene TRBJ2-3; D may be TRBD1 (6 bases). The CDR3 is 15 residues long. CDR1 is SGHTA, CDR2 FQGNSA, per germline. V lost 0 bases and J 8 bases, leaving 15 bases between the germline ends. In DNA, the CDR3 is TGTGCCAGCAGCTTAGCCCCTACAGGGAAAAGTACGCAGTATTTT. It is translated as CASSLAPTGKSTQYF.

The chain is built from TRBV4-1 and TRBJ2-7; D is uncertain. The CDR3 runs 13 residues. In germline, CDR1 is MGHRA, CDR2 YSYEKL. V was trimmed by 0 bases and J by 3 bases, leaving 6 bases between them. CDR3 sequence reads: CASSQDPVYEQYF. CDR3 bases: TGCGCCAGCAGCCAAGATCCTGTCTACGAGCAGTACTTC.

The J gene is TRBJ1-6, the V gene TRBV28; 10 bases match TRBD1. CDR1 and CDR2 from the germline V gene are MDHEN and SYDVKM. The junction had 6 bases not matched to a gene; V was cut back by 5 bases and J by 11 bases. This CDR3 is 14 amino acids long. The CDR3 loop is CASSPGQGLAPLHF. The CDR3 bases are TGTGCCAGCAGTCCGGGACAGGGGCTAGCACCCCTCCACTTT.

This clone is a singleton in its sample. The chain couples TRBV3-1 (or the pseudogene TRBV3-2) to TRBJ1-1; weak D call: TRBD1 (5 bases). Per germline, CDR1 LGHDT and CDR2 YNNKEL (reference sequence). Trimming pared 7 bases from V and 0 bases from J, leaving 15 bases between. The CDR3 length is 15 residues. The CDR3 protein is CASTSTAIMNTEAFF. CDR3 coding DNA: TGTGCCAGCACCTCGACAGCTATCATGAACACTGAAGCTTTCTTT.

V and J are TRBV18 and TRBJ1-5; D uncertain. The CDR3 runs to 13 residues. Trimming left V 2 bases short and J 7 bases short, with 9 bases between. The germline V gene has CDR1 KGHSH and CDR2 LQKENI. In DNA, the CDR3 is TGTGCCAGCTCACCAGGGCAGGACCAGCCCCAGCATTTT. As protein: CASSPGQDQPQHF. Full variable domain (outside the CDR3, taken from reference TRBV18 and TRBJ1-5): NAGVMQNPRHLVRRRGQEARLRCSPMKGHSHVYWYRQLPEEGLKFMVYLQKENIIDESGMPKERFSAEFPKEGPSILRIQQVVRGDSAAYFCASSPGQDQPQHFGDGTRLSIL.

V gene TRBV4-1 combines with J gene TRBJ1-6; 7 bases agree with TRBD1. J gave up 9 bases and V 1 base, and 6 bases lay outside the gene matches. This CDR3 contains 15 residues. Germline CDR1 is MGHRA and CDR2 is YSYEKL. Here the CDR3 DNA reads TGCGCCAGCAGCCAAGTTTTCGAGGGGGCTTCACCCCTCCACTTT. This encodes CASSQVFEGASPLHF.